Presented here are 3 T cell receptor beta chains from one specimen sequenced in a study of shared clonotypes between healthy human individuals (dated by TCRdb to about 2020). CD8 naive samples consisted of CD45RO-negative cells that were positively selected for CCR7, yielding a CD45RA+CCR7+ population without TemRA cells. The receptor library was made with the immunoSEQ multiplex PCR assay. The clones in this table, taken by TCRdb from immuneACCESS, are in-frame only. Not every clone is retained; where verified, under half of the shortfall comes from an unresolved V gene, and the cause of the rest is unknown. The sample data list 1.5 million to 2.5 million clones, and 85% to 95% of these were observed just once. The ten largest make up more than 0.9% of the sample. The sample consisted of naive CD8+ T cells sorted from blood. The cell subset or site label here, explained by the study, means: CD45RA+CCR7+. These receptors were taken from a man between 18 and 29 years old in good health.

This rearrangement joins TRBV28 to TRBJ2-7; 7 nucleotides line up with TRBD1. The CDR3 sequence is 14 residues long. Trimming took 5 bases from V and 6 from J; bases not matched to a gene: 10. Germline V CDR1 and CDR2: MDHEN, SYDVKM. The CDR3 nucleotides read TGTGCCAGCAGTCTCCGACAGGGTTTAAGCGAGCAGTACTTC. It codes for CASSLRQGLSEQYF.

The chain couples TRBV7-9 to TRBJ2-5, with D perhaps TRBD2 (7 bases). The CDR3 extends over 15 amino acids. The germline gives CDR1 SEHNR, CDR2 FQNEAQ (reference sequence). V was pared by 5 bases and J by 2 bases, with 15 bases between. The DNA for the CDR3 is TGTGCCAGCAGCCCCTCGGGGGGCGGTCAAGAGACCCAGTACTTC. Translating gives CASSPSGGGQETQYF.

The chain has TRBV28 and TRBJ2-7, with a possible D match to TRBD1 (6 bases). Germline CDR1 is MDHEN and CDR2 is SYDVKM. The CDR3 is 15 residues long. V lost 6 bases, J lost 4 bases, and 19 bases lay in between. CDR3 sequence reads: CASRTPGTQTYEQYF. CDR3 bases: TGTGCCAGCAGAACTCCCGGGACACAGACTTACGAGCAGTACTTC.